The clone carrying this T cell receptor (beta chain) was recorded only once. The antigen is unknown. The sample comes from a study of PD-1 blockade in classical Hodgkin lymphoma. Study results and limitations: Repertoire difference causes, possibly disease activity or prior therapy, remain undefined.

Sample time point: newly diagnosed, previously untreated cHL patient sample. Magnetic negative selection, applied to thawed PBMCs, was used to isolate the CD8+ T cells. The germline V gene has CDR1 MDHEN and CDR2 SYDVKM. The CDR3 is made up of 16 amino acids. J was trimmed by 5 bases and V by 3 bases; bases with no gene match: 9. Method: immunoSEQ multiplex PCR; TCRdb's copy keeps in-frame clones and lacks some. The profile shows some 21,000 clones, approximately 87% of them singletons. V gene TRBV28 combines with J gene TRBJ2-2; 7 bases fit TRBD2. Sequencing was carried out using CD8+ T cells from blood. The receptor's source is a human donor with classical Hodgkin lymphoma. CDR3 bases: TGTGCCAGCAGTTTTGAGGGCGGGAGCGGTACCGGGGAGCTGTTTTTT. Amino acid sequence: CASSFEGGSGTGELFF.